This T cell receptor (beta chain) was recorded in a study of vaccination and CD4 T cells after COVID-19. Treatment reported: approximately 10-day PBMC culture with coronavirus spike peptide pools or control peptides (ViraFEST assay). During the years 2011-2018, before the COVID-19 pandemic, the unexposed donor's CD4+ T cells were collected. Trimming stripped 3 bases from V and 8 bases from J, with 7 bases between. This CDR3 is 11 amino acids long. Germline values: CDR1 MDHEN, CDR2 SYDVKM. About this clonotype itself: Its antigen is currently unknown.

At the Johns Hopkins FTIC core, DNA taken from cultured CD4+ T cells was sequenced by way of the Oncomine TCR Beta short-read assay. TCRdb recomputed calls from the PCR reads with MiXCR, one row per CDR3 protein. The table includes about 2,400 distinct CDR3 sequences, over 20% detected once. Sequencing was carried out using CD4+ T cells from blood, cultured in vitro. This TCR was sampled from a human donor in good health. V is TRBV28 and J is TRBJ1-1, with D hard to call. The CDR3 nucleotides read TGTGCCAGCAGTTTTGTGTCAGAAGCTTTCTTT. This gives the protein CASSFVSEAFF.